Listed below are T cell receptor beta chains from one sample, sequenced in a study of T-cell memory formation after mild COVID-19. Each CDR3 protein gets one entry after TCRdb re-called the 5' RACE reads with MiXCR. The top ten hold 10% to 15% of the sample, which has 350,000 to 500,000 distinct CDR3 sequences, about 22% seen once. The source material was PBMCs or a T cell subset sorted from them (not recorded which). Source of these receptors: an adult woman who had mild COVID-19 (a few samples of this study predate the infection). Cell type and time point are not known. CDR3s include the opening cysteine and the closing phenylalanine or tryptophan. D genes are given only for firm matches. Some rows mark clone size as missing; the rest say once, few, many or name a class of expanded clone.

>NA|TRBJ1-1|NA|TRBV20-1
TGCATCCCGGGAGGGGAAGCTTTCTTT
CIPGGEAFF
>few|TRBJ1-1|TRBD1|TRBV20-1
TGCAGTTCCTCACCGGGACAGGGGAACACTGAAGCTTTCTTT
CSSSPGQGNTEAFF
>few|TRBJ1-1|NA|TRBV4-1
TGCGCCAGCAGCCAAGATCTTATGAGACCCACTGAAGCTTTCTTT
CASSQDLMRPTEAFF
>few|TRBJ1-1|NA|TRBV15
TGTGCCACCAGCACCCAGATTGGGGCGCAGGCTTTCTTT
CATSTQIGAQAFF
>NA|TRBJ2-1|TRBD1|TRBV24-1
TGTGCCACCAGTGATCAGAACAGGGGGCGGAATGAGCAGTTCTTC
CATSDQNRGRNEQFF
>NA|TRBJ1-6|NA|TRBV5-1
TGCGCCAGCAGAATGGAGGCGGAAAATTCACCCCTCCACTTT
CASRMEAENSPLHF
>few|TRBJ2-7|TRBD2|TRBV2
TGTGCCAGCAGTGCCGGACTAGCGACAGCTTACGAGCAGTACTTC
CASSAGLATAYEQYF
>few|TRBJ1-1|NA|TRBV7-2
TGTGCCAGCAGCCCGCCGGCAGGGTACCTGAACACTGAAGCTTTCTTT
CASSPPAGYLNTEAFF
>NA|TRBJ2-3|NA|TRBV9
TGTGCCAGCAGCGTAGCGGCAGATAGCACAGATACGCAGTATTTT
CASSVAADSTDTQYF
>NA|TRBJ1-1|NA|TRBV7-8
TGTGCCAGCAGCCCCGGGTCTGGGGGAAGCACTGAAGCTTTCTTT
CASSPGSGGSTEAFF
>few|TRBJ1-3|TRBD1|TRBV12-3/TRBV12-4
TGTGCCAGCAGTCAGACGGACAGGGGGAACACCATATATTTT
CASSQTDRGNTIYF
>NA|TRBJ2-5|NA|TRBV12-3/TRBV12-4
TGTGCCAGCGGGTCAGCGGGCGAGACCCAGTACTTC
CASGSAGETQYF
>few|TRBJ1-5|TRBD1|TRBV5-1
TGCGCCAGCAGCTTGGGAACGGGACAGGGACATCAGCCCCAGCATTTT
CASSLGTGQGHQPQHF
>many|TRBJ2-4|NA|TRBV21-1
TGTGCCAGCAGTCTAGCCCCCTCCCCCGGGACAGGGAAAGCCAAAAACATTCAGTACTTC
CASSLAPSPGTGKAKNIQYF
>few|TRBJ1-1|NA|TRBV9
TGTGCCAGCAGCCCTCGGGTAGACGTACGGAACACTGAAGCTTTCTTT
CASSPRVDVRNTEAFF
>few|TRBJ2-1|TRBD2|TRBV24-1
TGTGCCACCAGTGAGGCTAGCGGGTACTACAATGAGCAGTTCTTC
CATSEASGYYNEQFF
>NA|TRBJ2-4|NA|TRBV3-1
TGTGCCAGCAGCTCCCGGACAGCAATGCTAGCCAAAAACATTCAGTACTTC
CASSSRTAMLAKNIQYF
>NA|TRBJ2-1|NA|TRBV24-1
TGTGCCACCAGTGATTTATCAGCGGGTCCCGGGGATGAGCAGTTCTTC
CATSDLSAGPGDEQFF
>NA|TRBJ2-7|TRBD1|TRBV7-8
TGTGCCAGCAGCTCAGCCGGGACAGGGTTCGACGAGCAGTACTTC
CASSSAGTGFDEQYF
>NA|TRBJ1-5|NA|TRBV24-1
TGTGCCACCAGTGCCAGGGGATTGATTCAGCCCCAGCATTTT
CATSARGLIQPQHF
>NA|TRBJ1-1|TRBD1|TRBV18
TGTGCCAGCTCACGAGACAGGGAAGCTGAAGCTTTCTTT
CASSRDREAEAFF
>few|TRBJ2-1|TRBD1|TRBV29-1
TGCAGCGTTGGCTTTAAGACAGGGGGAAACAATGAGCAGTTCTTC
CSVGFKTGGNNEQFF
>NA|TRBJ2-3|NA|TRBV11-2
TGTGCCAGCAGCTCCGGGGACTTCCGCCCCGGCACAGATACGCAGTATTTT
CASSSGDFRPGTDTQYF
>few|TRBJ1-2|NA|TRBV4-1
TGCGCCAGCAGCCAAGTACTGCCTTCCCAAGTCTATGGCTACACCTTC
CASSQVLPSQVYGYTF
>many|TRBJ1-1|NA|TRBV27
TGTGCCAGCCGACCACAAGAGAACACTGAAGCTTTCTTT
CASRPQENTEAFF
>NA|TRBJ2-2|TRBD1|TRBV4-1
TGCGCCAGCAGCCAATGGACAGGGGCGAACACCGGGGAGCTGTTTTTT
CASSQWTGANTGELFF
>few|TRBJ1-2|TRBD1|TRBV7-2
TGTGCCAGCAGCTCGGGCGGGACAGGGAACTATGGCTACACCTTC
CASSSGGTGNYGYTF
>NA|TRBJ2-7|TRBD2|TRBV7-9
TGTGCCAGCAGCGAGCGGGGGAGCAACGAGCAGTACTTC
CASSERGSNEQYF
>NA|TRBJ2-7|NA|TRBV7-9
TGTGCCAGCAGCAAACCGAATTACGAGCAGTACTTC
CASSKPNYEQYF
>NA|TRBJ2-7|TRBD1|TRBV18
TGTGCCAGCTCACCAATTGGGACAGGATTGGGCGAGCAGTACTTC
CASSPIGTGLGEQYF
>NA|TRBJ1-1|NA|TRBV29-1
TGCAGCGCCTGGGAGAACACTGAAGCTTTCTTT
CSAWENTEAFF
>NA|TRBJ2-3|NA|TRBV5-1
TGCGCCAGCAGCCCGGCCGGGGTTCGAGCAGATACGCAGTATTTT
CASSPAGVRADTQYF
>few|TRBJ1-2|NA|TRBV7-9
TGTGCCAGCAGCTTAGATGGAGGGGGATATGGCTACACCTTC
CASSLDGGGYGYTF
>NA|TRBJ2-7|TRBD2|TRBV7-2
TGTGCCAGCAGCACCTTGACTAGCGGGTACTCCTACGAGCAGTACTTC
CASSTLTSGYSYEQYF
>NA|TRBJ2-7|TRBD2|TRBV4-3
TGCGCCAGCAGCGTAGGCGCTAGCGGGTACTACGAGCAGTACTTC
CASSVGASGYYEQYF
>few|TRBJ1-5|NA|TRBV5-1
TGCGCCAGCAGCTCCGGACAGCCCAATCAGCCCCAGCATTTT
CASSSGQPNQPQHF
>NA|TRBJ2-1|NA|TRBV5-1
TGCGCCAGCAGCCTCAGGGTTGTGGGGGACAATGAGCAGTTCTTC
CASSLRVVGDNEQFF
>NA|TRBJ2-7|NA|TRBV13
TGTGCCAGCAGCTTAAGGTACTCCTACGAGCAGTACTTC
CASSLRYSYEQYF